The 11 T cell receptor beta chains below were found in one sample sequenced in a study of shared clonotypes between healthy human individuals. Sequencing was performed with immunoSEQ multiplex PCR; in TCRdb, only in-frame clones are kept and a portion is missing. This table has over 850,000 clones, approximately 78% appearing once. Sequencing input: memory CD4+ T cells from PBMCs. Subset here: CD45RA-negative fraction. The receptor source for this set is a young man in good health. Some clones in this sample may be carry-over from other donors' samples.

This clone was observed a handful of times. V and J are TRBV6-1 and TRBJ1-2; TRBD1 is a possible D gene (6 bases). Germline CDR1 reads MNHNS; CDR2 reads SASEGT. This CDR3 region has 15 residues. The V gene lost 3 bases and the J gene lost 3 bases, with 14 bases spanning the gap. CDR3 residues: CASSEGQAGYYGYTF. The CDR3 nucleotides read TGTGCCAGCAGTGAGGGACAAGCTGGGTACTATGGCTACACCTTC.

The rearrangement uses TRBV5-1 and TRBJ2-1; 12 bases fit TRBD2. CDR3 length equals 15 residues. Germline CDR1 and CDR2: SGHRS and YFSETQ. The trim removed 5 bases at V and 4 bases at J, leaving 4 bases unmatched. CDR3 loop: CASSYGTSGYNEQFF. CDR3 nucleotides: TGCGCCAGCAGTTACGGGACTAGCGGGTACAATGAGCAGTTCTTC.

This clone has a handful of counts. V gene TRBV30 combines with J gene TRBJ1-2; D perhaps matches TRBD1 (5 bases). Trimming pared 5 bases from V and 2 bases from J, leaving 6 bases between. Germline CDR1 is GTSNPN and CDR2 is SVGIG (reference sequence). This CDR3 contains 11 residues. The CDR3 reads CAWAGNYGYTF. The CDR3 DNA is TGTGCCTGGGCAGGGAACTATGGCTACACCTTC.

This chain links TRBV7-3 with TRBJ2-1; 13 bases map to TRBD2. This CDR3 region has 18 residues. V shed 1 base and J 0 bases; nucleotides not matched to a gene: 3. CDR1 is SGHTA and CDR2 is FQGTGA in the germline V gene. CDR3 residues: CASSLIGTSGNSYNEQFF. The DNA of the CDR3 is TGTGCCAGCAGCTTAATAGGGACTAGCGGGAACTCCTACAATGAGCAGTTCTTC.

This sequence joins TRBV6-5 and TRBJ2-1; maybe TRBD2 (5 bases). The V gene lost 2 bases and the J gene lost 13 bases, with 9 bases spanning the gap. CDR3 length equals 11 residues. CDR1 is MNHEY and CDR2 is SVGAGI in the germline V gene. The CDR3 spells CASSYGGSQFF. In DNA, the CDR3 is TGTGCCAGCAGTTACGGAGGCTCACAGTTCTTC.

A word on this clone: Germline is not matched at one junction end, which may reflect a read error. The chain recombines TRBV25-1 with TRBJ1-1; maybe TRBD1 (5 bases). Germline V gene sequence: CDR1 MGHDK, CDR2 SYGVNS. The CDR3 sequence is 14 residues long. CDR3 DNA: TGTGCCAGCGTGCGGGGCGGGTCGAACGCTGAAGCTTTCTTT. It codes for CASVRGGSNAEAFF.

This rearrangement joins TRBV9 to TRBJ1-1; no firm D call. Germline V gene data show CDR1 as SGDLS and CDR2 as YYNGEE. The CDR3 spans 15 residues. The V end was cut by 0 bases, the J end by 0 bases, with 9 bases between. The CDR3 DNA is TGTGCCAGCAGCGTAGTCAACCGCCTGAACACTGAAGCTTTCTTT. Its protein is CASSVVNRLNTEAFF.

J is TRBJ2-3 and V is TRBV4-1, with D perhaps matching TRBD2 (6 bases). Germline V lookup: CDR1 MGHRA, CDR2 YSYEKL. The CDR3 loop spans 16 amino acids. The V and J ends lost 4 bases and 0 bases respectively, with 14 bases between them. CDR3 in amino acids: CASSLLAELSTDTQYF. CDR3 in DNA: TGCGCCAGCAGCCTTTTAGCGGAGCTAAGCACAGATACGCAGTATTTT.

Here the CDR3 reads CASSPPGQGYGYTF. In DNA, the CDR3 is TGTGCCAGCTCACCACCGGGACAGGGCTATGGCTACACCTTC. The genes are TRBV18 and TRBJ1-2; 9 positions agree with TRBD1. Germline lookup yields CDR1 KGHSH and CDR2 LQKENI. The junction had 0 bases not matched to a gene; V was cut back by 0 bases and J by 4 bases. CDR3 length equals 14 residues. The full variable domain, rest sourced from reference TRBV18 and TRBJ1-2, is NAGVMQNPRHLVRRRGQEARLRCSPMKGHSHVYWYRQLPEEGLKFMVYLQKENIIDESGMPKERFSAEFPKEGPSILRIQQVVRGDSAAYFCASSPPGQGYGYTFGSGTRLTVV.

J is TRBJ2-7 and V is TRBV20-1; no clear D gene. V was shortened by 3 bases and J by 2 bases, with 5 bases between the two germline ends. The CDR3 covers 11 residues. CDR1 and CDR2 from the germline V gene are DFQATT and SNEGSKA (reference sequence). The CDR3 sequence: CSASATYEQYF. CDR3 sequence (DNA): TGCAGTGCTAGTGCCACCTACGAGCAGTACTTC.

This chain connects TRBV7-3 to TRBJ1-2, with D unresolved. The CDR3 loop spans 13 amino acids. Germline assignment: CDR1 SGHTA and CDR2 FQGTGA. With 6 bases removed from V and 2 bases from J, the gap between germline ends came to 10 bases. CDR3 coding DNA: TGTGCCAGCAGGTCTGAAGGAAACTATGGCTACACCTTC. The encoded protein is CASRSEGNYGYTF.